This T cell receptor (beta chain) stems from a study of PD-1 blockade in classical Hodgkin lymphoma. This clone was seen only a few times. Trimming left V 6 bases short and J 9 bases short, with 17 bases between. CDR3 length equals 14 residues. Germline CDR1 and CDR2: ENHRY and SYGVKD. Every single patient, without exception, relapsed after autologous stem cell transplantation, and brentuximab vedotin exposure varied. Clones were read by immunoSEQ multiplex PCR, and TCRdb kept only the in-frame ones, dropping some. The sample lists 35,000 to 50,000 clones; around 80% were seen once. The origin of this receptor is a human donor with classical Hodgkin lymphoma. The specimen comprised peripheral blood mononuclear cells (PBMCs), sampled at baseline. The chain uses TRBV10-3 and TRBJ2-2; D remains unclear. The CDR3: CAISPDIGQRELFF. The CDR3 DNA sequence: TGTGCCATCAGCCCCGATATTGGGCAGAGGGAGCTGTTTTTT.